This T cell receptor (beta chain) was recorded in a study of blood T cell repertoires in COVID-19. Background on the study: COVID-19 samples, acute and convalescent, were from the United States, Italy and Spain. T cells, B-cell-depleted T cells, or PBMCs supplied cDNA or gDNA.

The CDR3 length is 18 residues. Trimming cost V 5 bases and J 3 bases; bases outside gene matches: 8. Germline CDR1 is SGHAT and CDR2 is FQNNGV. Per the original data handling: Reference gene primers were amplified, and this amplification served to estimate nucleated cell counts. This table comes from immunoSEQ multiplex PCR, and its TCRdb copy is limited to in-frame clones, with some not included. V, J and clone size are taken as reported in that table, and D and trimming were inferred from the DNA itself. The sample carries around 190,000 clones, roughly 77% recorded once. Seattle cases were enrolled at active infection and followed longitudinally.

The source is a woman aged 40 to 50 with COVID-19, enrolled during active disease. Sequencing input: peripheral blood. The genes are TRBV11-2 and TRBJ2-2; TRBD2 matches 14 bases. CDR3 sequence: CASSPRLAGGYYTGELFF. In DNA, the CDR3 is TGTGCCAGCAGCCCTAGACTAGCGGGGGGGTATTACACCGGGGAGCTGTTTTTT.